This passage covers 15 T cell receptor beta chains from one sample sequenced in a study of blood T cells in healthy people across ages. A sample-barcoded 5' primer and a J-beta primer mix were used in a second PCR of roughly 6 to 11 cycles. TCRdb processed the 5' RACE reads anew with MiXCR; each CDR3 protein has one entry. This sample yields roughly 700,000 distinct CDR3 sequences, of which 20% to 30% are seen a single time; 9.4% belongs to the top ten. The data were also submitted as part of a second study, on T cells of mothers and their children.

The sequenced material came from blood. All receptors come from a boy between 10 and 17 years old in good health.

This clonotype has more than one count but fewer than ten. J is TRBJ2-5 and V is TRBV28, with D perhaps matching TRBD1 (6 bases). V lost 3 bases, J lost 4 bases, and 21 bases lay in between. CDR3 length equals 17 residues. Per the germline V gene, CDR1 is MDHEN and CDR2 is SYDVKM. Here the CDR3 DNA reads TGTGCCAGCAGTTTCGGGGAACGACAGGATGCGGGAGAGACCCAGTACTTC. Translation gives CASSFGERQDAGETQYF.

The chain joins TRBV7-2 to TRBJ2-5, with 9 positions matching TRBD2. From germline, CDR1 is SGHTA and CDR2 FQGNSA. The CDR3 consists of 17 residues. V lost 1 base and J lost 3; bases outside the gene matches: 9. The CDR3 is CASSLGLLAGLKETQYF. CDR3 in DNA: TGTGCCAGCAGCTTAGGTCTCCTAGCGGGATTAAAAGAGACCCAGTACTTC.

The genes are TRBV4-1 and TRBJ1-1; no reliable D call. The V end was cut by 0 bases, the J end by 6 bases, with 11 bases between. Germline lookup yields CDR1 MGHRA and CDR2 YSYEKL. CDR3 length equals 14 residues. This CDR3 reads CASSQEPRSSEAFF. CDR3 nucleotide sequence: TGCGCCAGCAGCCAAGAACCCAGAAGCTCTGAAGCTTTCTTT.

This clonotype was seen a few times. The V gene is TRBV7-2, the J gene TRBJ2-3, with 12 bases matching TRBD2. Germline V CDR1 and CDR2: SGHTA, FQGNSA. CDR3 length: 16 residues. J was trimmed by 6 bases and V by 4 bases; bases with no gene match: 8. The CDR3 DNA follows: TGTGCCAGCAGCTCTAGCGGGGGGGTTACATGGGATACGCAGTATTTT. Translating it yields CASSSSGGVTWDTQYF.

The chain employs TRBV3-1 and TRBJ2-7; D may correspond to TRBD1 or TRBD2 (5 bases each). Judging by the DNA end, TRBJ2-5 fits better; the J call may be wrong. Germline-derived CDR1 and CDR2 are LGHDT and YNNKEL (reference sequence). The CDR3 has 14 residues. The CDR3 here is CASSPGAGVETQYF. The CDR3 DNA reads as TGTGCCAGCAGCCCCGGGGCCGGAGTGGAGACCCAGTACTTC.

This clonotype has just a few counts. The chain's CDR3 is CASSPVGQGDGYTF. CDR3 DNA: TGTGCCAGCTCACCCGTCGGTCAGGGGGATGGCTACACCTTC. V and J are TRBV18 and TRBJ1-2; TRBD1 aligns across 7 bases. V was pared by 3 bases and J by 6 bases, with 7 bases of the junction left unmatched. The CDR3 has 14 residues. Germline lookup yields CDR1 KGHSH and CDR2 LQKENI.

The gene calls are TRBV7-2 and TRBJ2-5; D is possibly TRBD1 (6 bases). The J call may be wrong; the DNA end is better matched by TRBJ2-7. Germline lookup yields CDR1 SGHTA and CDR2 FQGNSA. The CDR3 is 14 amino acids. CDR3 sequence reads: CASSNQGQSYEQYF. The CDR3 DNA follows: TGTGCCAGCAGCAACCAAGGACAGTCCTACGAGCAGTACTTC.

This clonotype was counted at least ten times. The genes are TRBV9 and TRBJ2-1; D unresolved. CDR1 and CDR2 (germline): SGDLS, YYNGEE. CDR3 length: 11 residues. The V end was cut by 3 bases, the J end by 5 bases, with 3 bases between. As DNA, the CDR3 is TGTGCCAGCAGCGCCCACAATGAGCAGTTCTTC. Translating gives CASSAHNEQFF.

V and J are TRBV9 and TRBJ2-5, with D maybe TRBD1 (6 bases). The germline V gene has CDR1 SGDLS and CDR2 YYNGEE. CDR3 length: 15 residues. Trimming left V 3 bases short and J 4 bases short, with 16 bases between. The CDR3 loop is CASSGGDMRVETQYF. The CDR3 DNA is TGTGCCAGCAGCGGAGGGGACATGCGCGTAGAGACCCAGTACTTC.

This clonotype was found a few times. This chain links TRBV29-1 with TRBJ2-5; a possible D gene is TRBD1 (6 bases). Trimming left V 7 bases short and J 2 bases short, with 14 bases between. The CDR3 extends over 13 amino acids. Germline lookup yields CDR1 SQVTM and CDR2 ANQGSEA. CDR3 sequence: CSASSGTQETQYF. CDR3 in DNA: TGCAGCGCTAGCTCCGGGACACAAGAGACCCAGTACTTC. Using reference TRBV29-1 and TRBJ2-5 for the parts outside the CDR3, the full variable domain is SAVISQKPSRDICQRGTSLTIQCQVDSQVTMMFWYRQQPGQSLTLIATANQGSEATYESGFVIDKFPISRPNLTFSTLTVSNMSPEDSSIYLCSASSGTQETQYFGPGTRLLVL.

This chain uses TRBV18 with TRBJ2-4; D gene unclear. Trimming pared 5 bases from V and 0 bases from J, leaving 14 bases between. Germline V gene sequence: CDR1 KGHSH, CDR2 LQKENI. The CDR3 is 16 residues long. The CDR3 loop is CASSYRNWEAKNIQYF. CDR3 in DNA: TGTGCCAGCTCATACCGAAACTGGGAAGCCAAAAACATTCAGTACTTC.

The chain has TRBV7-3 and TRBJ2-1, with D maybe TRBD2 (5 bases). Trimming shortened V by 5 bases and J by 5 bases, and 16 bases separated the two germline ends. This CDR3 contains 15 residues. Germline V gene lookup returns CDR1 SGHTA and CDR2 FQGTGA. This CDR3 is CASSPTVEVDNEQFF. The CDR3 coding sequence is TGTGCCAGCAGCCCCACCGTGGAGGTGGACAATGAGCAGTTCTTC.

This clonotype has more than one count but fewer than ten. The chain joins TRBV27 to TRBJ2-5; D remains unclear. With the DNA end fitting TRBJ2-1 better, the J assignment may be wrong. CDR3 length: 12 residues. Germline CDR1 and CDR2: MNHEY and SMNVEV (reference sequence). The CDR3 reads CASSPPAHEQFF. CDR3 nucleotide sequence: TGTGCCAGCAGTCCTCCCGCCCATGAGCAGTTCTTC.

This clonotype appeared a few times. The chain carries TRBV28 and TRBJ2-1, with TRBD2 matching over 9 bases. The V and J ends lost 3 bases and 3 bases, in that order; junction bases with no gene match: 3. The CDR3 has 15 residues. CDR1 and CDR2 (germline): MDHEN, SYDVKM. This chain's CDR3 is CASSFLAGNYNEQFF. As DNA, the CDR3 is TGTGCCAGCAGTTTTCTAGCGGGGAACTACAATGAGCAGTTCTTC.

This clonotype was seen only a few times. The CDR3 nucleotides read TGTGCCAGCAGCTTAGGTAGCGGGCACTACAATGAGCAGTTCTTC. Translated, it gives CASSLGSGHYNEQFF. This chain joins TRBV7-6 and TRBJ2-1; 7 bases fit TRBD2. CDR1 is SGHVS, CDR2 FNYEAQ, per germline. Trimming took 1 base from V and 3 from J; bases not matched to a gene: 3. This CDR3 has 15 residues.